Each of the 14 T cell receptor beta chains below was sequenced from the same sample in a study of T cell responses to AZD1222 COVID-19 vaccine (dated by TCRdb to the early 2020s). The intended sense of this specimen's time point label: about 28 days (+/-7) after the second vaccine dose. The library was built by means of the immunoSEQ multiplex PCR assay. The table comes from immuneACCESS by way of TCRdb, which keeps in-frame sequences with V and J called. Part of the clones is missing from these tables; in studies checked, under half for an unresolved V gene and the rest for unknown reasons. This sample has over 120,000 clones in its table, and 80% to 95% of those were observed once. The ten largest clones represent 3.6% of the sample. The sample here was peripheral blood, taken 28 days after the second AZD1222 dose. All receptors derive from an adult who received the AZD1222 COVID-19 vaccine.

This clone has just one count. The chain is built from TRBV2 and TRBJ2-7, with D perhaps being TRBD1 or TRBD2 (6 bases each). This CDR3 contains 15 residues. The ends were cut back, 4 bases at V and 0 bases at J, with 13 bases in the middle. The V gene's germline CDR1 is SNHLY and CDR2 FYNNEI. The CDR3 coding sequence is TGTGCCAGCAGTGTCGGCGGGACACGCTCCTACGAGCAGTACTTC. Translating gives CASSVGGTRSYEQYF.

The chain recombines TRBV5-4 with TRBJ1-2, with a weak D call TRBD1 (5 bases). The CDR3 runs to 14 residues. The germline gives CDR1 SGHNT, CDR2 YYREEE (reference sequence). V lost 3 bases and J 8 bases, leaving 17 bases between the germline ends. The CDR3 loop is CASSSPGASEGYTF. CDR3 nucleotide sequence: TGTGCCAGCAGCTCCCCCGGGGCCTCGGAAGGCTACACCTTC.

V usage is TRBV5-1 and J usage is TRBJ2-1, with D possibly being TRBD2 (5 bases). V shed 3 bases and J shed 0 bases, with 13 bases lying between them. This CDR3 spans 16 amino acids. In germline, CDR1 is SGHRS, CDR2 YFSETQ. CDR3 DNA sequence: TGCGCCAGCAGCTCGCAGCGGCATCACTCCTACAATGAGCAGTTCTTC. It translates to CASSSQRHHSYNEQFF.

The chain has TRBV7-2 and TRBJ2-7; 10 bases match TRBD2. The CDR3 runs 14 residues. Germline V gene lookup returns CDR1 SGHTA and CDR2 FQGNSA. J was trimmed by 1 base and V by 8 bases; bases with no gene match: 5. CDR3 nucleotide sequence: TGTGCCAGCCATCGGACTAGCGGTTCCTACGAGCAGTACTTC. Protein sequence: CASHRTSGSYEQYF.

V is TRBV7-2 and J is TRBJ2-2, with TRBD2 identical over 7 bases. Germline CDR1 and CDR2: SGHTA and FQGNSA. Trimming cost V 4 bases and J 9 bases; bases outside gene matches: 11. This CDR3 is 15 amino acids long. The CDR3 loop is CASSYRGDVRRELFF. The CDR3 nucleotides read TGTGCCAGCAGCTACCGGGGGGACGTACGCCGGGAGCTGTTTTTT.

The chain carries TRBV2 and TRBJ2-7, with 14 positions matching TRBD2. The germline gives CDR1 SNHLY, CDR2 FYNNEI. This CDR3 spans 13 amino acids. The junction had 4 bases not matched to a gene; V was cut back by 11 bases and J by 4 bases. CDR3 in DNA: TGTGCCTCGAGACTAGCGGGAGGGTACGAGCAGTACTTC. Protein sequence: CASRLAGGYEQYF.

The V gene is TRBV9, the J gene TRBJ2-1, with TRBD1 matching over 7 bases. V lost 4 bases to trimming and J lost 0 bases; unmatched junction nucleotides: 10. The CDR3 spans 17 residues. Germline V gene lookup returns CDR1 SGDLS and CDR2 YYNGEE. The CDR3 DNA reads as TGTGCCAGCAGCACCCGGGGACAGCCCGGCTCCTACAATGAGCAGTTCTTC. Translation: CASSTRGQPGSYNEQFF.

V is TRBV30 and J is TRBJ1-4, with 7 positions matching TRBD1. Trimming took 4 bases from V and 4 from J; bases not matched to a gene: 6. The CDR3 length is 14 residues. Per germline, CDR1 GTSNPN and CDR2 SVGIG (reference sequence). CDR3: CAWNTGTDNEKLFF. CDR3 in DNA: TGTGCCTGGAATACCGGGACAGATAATGAAAAACTGTTTTTT.

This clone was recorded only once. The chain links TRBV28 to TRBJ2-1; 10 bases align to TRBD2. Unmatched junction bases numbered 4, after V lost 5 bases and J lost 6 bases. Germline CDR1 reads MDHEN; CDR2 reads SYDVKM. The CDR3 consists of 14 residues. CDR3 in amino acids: CASSRAGGFNEQFF. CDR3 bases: TGTGCCAGCAGTAGAGCGGGAGGGTTCAATGAGCAGTTCTTC.

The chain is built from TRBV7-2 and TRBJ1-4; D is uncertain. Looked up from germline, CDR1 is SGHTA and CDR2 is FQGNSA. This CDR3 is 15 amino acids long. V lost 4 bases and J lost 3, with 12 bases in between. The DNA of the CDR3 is TGTGCCAGCAGCTGGGCCTCTGATTCTAATGAAAAACTGTTTTTT. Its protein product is CASSWASDSNEKLFF.

The CDR3, as DNA: TGTGCCAGCAGTTACGGCAGGGGAAGTTCTAATGAAAAACTGTTTTTT. Protein product: CASSYGRGSSNEKLFF. The rearrangement links TRBV6-5 to TRBJ1-4; D is perhaps TRBD1 (6 bases). The CDR3 consists of 16 residues. In germline, CDR1 is MNHEY, CDR2 SVGAGI. Deletions cut 2 bases from V and 3 bases from J, with 13 bases between.

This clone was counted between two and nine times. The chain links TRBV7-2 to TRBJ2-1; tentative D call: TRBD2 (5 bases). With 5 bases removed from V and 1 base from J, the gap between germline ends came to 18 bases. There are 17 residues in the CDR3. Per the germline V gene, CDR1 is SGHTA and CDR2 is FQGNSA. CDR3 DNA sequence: TGTGCCAGCAGCCACCCGGGATTACTGGGTTCCTACAATGAGCAGTTCTTC. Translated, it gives CASSHPGLLGSYNEQFF. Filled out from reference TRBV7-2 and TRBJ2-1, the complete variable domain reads GAGVSQSPSNKVTEKGKDVELRCDPISGHTALYWYRQSLGQGLEFLIYFQGNSAPDKSGLPSDRFSAERTGGSVSTLTIQRTQQEDSAVYLCASSHPGLLGSYNEQFFGPGTRLTVL.

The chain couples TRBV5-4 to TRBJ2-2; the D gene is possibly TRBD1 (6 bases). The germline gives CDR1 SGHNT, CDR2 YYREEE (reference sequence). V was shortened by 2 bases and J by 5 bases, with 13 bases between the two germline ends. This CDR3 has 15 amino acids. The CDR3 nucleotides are TGTGCCAGCAGCTTTTCACGCAGGGGAACCGGGGAGCTGTTTTTT. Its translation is CASSFSRRGTGELFF. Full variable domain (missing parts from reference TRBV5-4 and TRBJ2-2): ETGVTQSPTHLIKTRGQQVTLRCSSQSGHNTVSWYQQALGQGPQFIFQYYREEENGRGNFPPRFSGLQFPNYSSELNVNALELDDSALYLCASSFSRRGTGELFFGEGSRLTVL.

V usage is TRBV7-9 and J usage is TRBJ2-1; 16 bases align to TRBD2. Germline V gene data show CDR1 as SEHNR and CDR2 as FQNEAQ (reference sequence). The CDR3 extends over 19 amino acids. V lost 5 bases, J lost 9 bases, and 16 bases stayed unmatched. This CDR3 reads CASSTGGLAGGLGWAEQFF. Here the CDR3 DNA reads TGTGCCAGCAGCACTGGGGGACTAGCGGGAGGGCTAGGCTGGGCTGAGCAGTTCTTC.